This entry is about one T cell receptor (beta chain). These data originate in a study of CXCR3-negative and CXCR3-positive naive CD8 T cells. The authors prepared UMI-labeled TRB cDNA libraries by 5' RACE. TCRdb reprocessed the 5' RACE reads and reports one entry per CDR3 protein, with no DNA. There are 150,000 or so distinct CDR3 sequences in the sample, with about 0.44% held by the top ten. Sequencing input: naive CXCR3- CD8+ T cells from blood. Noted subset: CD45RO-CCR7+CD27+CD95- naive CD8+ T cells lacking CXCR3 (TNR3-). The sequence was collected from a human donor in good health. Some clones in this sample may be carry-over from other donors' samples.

The chain's CDR3 is CSVGSGAYEQYF. The chain couples TRBV29-1 to TRBJ2-7. The CDR3 has 12 residues. The germline gives CDR1 SQVTM, CDR2 ANQGSEA.